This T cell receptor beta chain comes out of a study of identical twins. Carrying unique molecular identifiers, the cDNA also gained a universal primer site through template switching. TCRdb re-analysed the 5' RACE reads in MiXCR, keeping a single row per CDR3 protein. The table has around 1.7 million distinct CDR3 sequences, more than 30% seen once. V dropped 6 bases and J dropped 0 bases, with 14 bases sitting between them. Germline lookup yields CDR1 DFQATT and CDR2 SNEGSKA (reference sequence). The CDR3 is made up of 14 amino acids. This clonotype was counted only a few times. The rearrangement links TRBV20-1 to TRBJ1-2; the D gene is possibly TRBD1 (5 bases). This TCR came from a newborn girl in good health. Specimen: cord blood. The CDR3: CSASHQGPNYGYTF. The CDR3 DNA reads TGCAGTGCCAGTCATCAGGGCCCTAACTATGGCTACACCTTC.